The 5 T cell receptor beta chains below all came from one sample that was sequenced in a study of OX40 agonist ivuxolimab in advanced cancers. Libraries were prepared by immunoSEQ multiplex PCR; TCRdb keeps only in-frame clonotypes and omits some of them. The repertoire holds some 22,000 clones, around 87% seen once, with about 16% in the top ten. Sequenced material: CD4+ or CD8+ T cells sorted from blood, taken in a trial of the OX40 agonist ivuxolimab. These receptors originate from an adult with an advanced solid tumor such as melanoma, head and neck, liver or kidney cancer.

CDR3 DNA sequence: TGTGCCAGCAGCCCCGGGGGCGATCCTCAGCCCCAGCATTTT. Its protein product is CASSPGGDPQPQHF. The V call is TRBV6-5, the J call TRBJ1-5, with a weak D call TRBD1 (6 bases). V was pared by 6 bases and J by 6 bases, with 15 bases between. Looked up from germline, CDR1 is MNHEY and CDR2 is SVGAGI. The CDR3 is 14 amino acids.

CDR3 nucleotide sequence: TGCGCCAGCAGCCAAGACGGGGTAGGTTCCTACGAGCAGTACTTC. As protein: CASSQDGVGSYEQYF. J is TRBJ2-7 and V is TRBV4-1; D perhaps matches TRBD2 (5 bases). Trimming stripped 0 bases from V and 1 base from J, with 10 bases between. The germline V gene encodes CDR1 MGHRA and CDR2 YSYEKL. The CDR3 is 15 residues long.

This clone has only one observation. The rearrangement uses TRBV30 and TRBJ1-1; D ambiguous. CDR3 length: 13 residues. In germline, CDR1 is GTSNPN, CDR2 SVGIG (reference sequence). V was trimmed by 0 bases and J by 4 bases, leaving 9 bases between them. CDR3 sequence (DNA): TGTGCCTGGAGTGTACGAACGGGCACTGAAGCTTTCTTT. Translation gives CAWSVRTGTEAFF.

This chain joins TRBV9 and TRBJ1-6, with TRBD1 as a possible D gene (5 bases). The CDR3 sequence is 14 residues long. Trimming stripped 0 bases from V and 10 bases from J, with 11 bases between. CDR1 SGDLS and CDR2 YYNGEE come from the germline V gene. The CDR3: CASSVGAGNSPLHF. In DNA, the CDR3 is TGTGCCAGCAGCGTAGGGGCAGGGAACTCACCCCTCCACTTT.

The genes are TRBV7-9 and TRBJ1-2; D is perhaps TRBD1 (5 bases). The CDR3 runs 19 residues. CDR1 and CDR2 (germline): SEHNR, FQNEAQ (reference sequence). Deletions cut 5 bases from V and 7 bases from J, with 32 bases between. The CDR3 region is CASSQEAIFQGTIVGGYTF. CDR3 nucleotide sequence: TGTGCCAGCAGCCAAGAGGCTATTTTTCAGGGAACAATAGTCGGTGGCTACACCTTC.